One sample yielded the 16 T cell receptor beta chains listed below, sequenced in a study of human T cells and chemical hapten exposure. TCRdb independently ran MiXCR on the RACE reads; one entry per CDR3 protein. The repertoire holds tens of thousands of distinct CDR3 sequences, 13% seen once, with under 6% in the top ten. The time point: patch test 3, about 24 weeks after DPC sensitization. Treatment here: therapeutic diphenylcyclopropenone sensitization with weekly scalp DPC. Source: whole blood, taken in connection with sensitization to the hapten diphenylcyclopropenone (DPC). All receptors derive from a woman in her forties or fifties with alopecia areata. Some clones in this sample may be carry-over from other donors' samples.

The sample holds many counts of this clonotype. The chain links TRBV24-1 to TRBJ2-2, with D possibly being TRBD1 or TRBD2 (5 bases each). CDR3 length: 17 amino acids. The germline CDR1 and CDR2 sequences are KGHDR and SFDVKD. Trimming shortened V by 5 bases and J by 1 base, and 16 bases separated the two germline ends. The CDR3 sequence: CATSARTRGRNTGELFF. CDR3 sequence (DNA): TGTGCCACCAGTGCCCGGACGAGGGGACGGAACACCGGGGAGCTGTTTTTT.

This clonotype was counted at least ten times. The chain is built from TRBV20-1 and TRBJ1-1, with D uncertain. V shed 3 bases and J shed 4 bases, with 9 bases lying between them. Looked up from germline, CDR1 is DFQATT and CDR2 is SNEGSKA (reference sequence). This CDR3 is 12 amino acids long. The CDR3 here is CSASLDITEAFF. CDR3 coding DNA: TGCAGTGCTAGTCTGGATATCACTGAAGCTTTCTTT.

The sample holds many counts of this clonotype. The rearrangement links TRBV7-2 to TRBJ1-1; D remains ambiguous. The CDR3 consists of 11 residues. With 6 bases removed from V and 6 bases from J, the gap between germline ends came to 8 bases. The V gene's germline CDR1 is SGHTA and CDR2 FQGNSA. CDR3 loop: CASRATPEAFF. The CDR3 coding sequence is TGTGCCAGCAGGGCGACCCCTGAAGCTTTCTTT. The complete variable domain, with remaining parts taken from reference TRBV7-2 and TRBJ1-1, reads GAGVSQSPSNKVTEKGKDVELRCDPISGHTALYWYRQSLGQGLEFLIYFQGNSAPDKSGLPSDRFSAERTGGSVSTLTIQRTQQEDSAVYLCASRATPEAFFGQGTRLTVV.

This clonotype has at least ten counts. This chain links TRBV12-3 or TRBV12-4 with TRBJ2-2; 9 bases agree with TRBD2. V lost 6 bases, J lost 4 bases, and 12 bases stayed unmatched. The CDR3 has 17 residues. The CDR3: CASSPLGSGSGTGELFF. In nucleotides, the CDR3 is TGTGCCAGCAGCCCGTTGGGTAGCGGGAGTGGCACCGGGGAGCTGTTTTTT.

The V call is TRBV11-1, the J call TRBJ1-2, with TRBD1 matching over 8 bases. V was clipped by 3 bases and J by 7 bases; unmatched bases: 4. Germline loops: CDR1 SGHAT, CDR2 FQDESV (reference sequence). The CDR3 runs to 13 residues. This CDR3 reads CASSFRTGTGYTF. DNA of the CDR3: TGTGCCAGCAGCTTTCGGACAGGGACTGGCTACACCTTC. The whole variable domain, remainder taken from reference TRBV11-1 and TRBJ1-2, is EAEVAQSPRYKITEKSQAVAFWCDPISGHATLYWYRQILGQGPELLVQFQDESVVDDSQLPKDRFSAERLKGVDSTLKIQPAELGDSAMYLCASSFRTGTGYTFGSGTRLTVV.

This clonotype was observed a few times. The V call is TRBV18, the J call TRBJ1-2, with a weak D call TRBD1 (5 bases). CDR3 length: 17 amino acids. V was clipped by 0 bases and J by 3 bases, with 17 bases between them. Germline V lookup: CDR1 KGHSH, CDR2 LQKENI. This chain's CDR3 is CASSPPLGQGPYYGYTF. DNA for the CDR3: TGTGCCAGCTCACCACCCTTGGGGCAGGGTCCATACTATGGCTACACCTTC.

This clonotype came up a few times. The rearrangement joins TRBV29-1 to TRBJ2-3; D might be TRBD2 (6 bases). The CDR3 extends over 14 amino acids. V lost 7 bases and J lost 1, with 15 bases in between. Looked up from germline, CDR1 is SQVTM and CDR2 is ANQGSEA. As DNA, the CDR3 is TGCAGCGCCCCTGGCCAGCGGGGCACAGATACGCAGTATTTT. Translation: CSAPGQRGTDTQYF.

This clonotype has only a few counts. The V and J genes are TRBV29-1 and TRBJ2-5; possibly TRBD2 for D (5 bases). This CDR3 region has 13 residues. The V and J ends lost 4 bases and 6 bases respectively, with 15 bases between them. CDR1 and CDR2 (germline): SQVTM, ANQGSEA. CDR3 protein: CSVVPGVGKTQYF. As DNA, the CDR3 is TGCAGCGTTGTCCCTGGTGTCGGGAAGACCCAGTACTTC.

The chain has TRBV11-2 and TRBJ1-6; 10 bases map to TRBD1. The CDR3 sequence is 15 residues long. Germline V gene data show CDR1 as SGHAT and CDR2 as FQNNGV. The trim removed 7 bases at V and 6 bases at J, leaving 6 bases unmatched. Here the CDR3 DNA reads TGTGCCAGCACCCACCGGGACAGGGGTAATTCACCCCTCCACTTT. It codes for CASTHRDRGNSPLHF.

This clonotype was counted ten times or more. This chain joins TRBV4-2 and TRBJ2-7, with 11 bases lining up with TRBD2. The CDR3 loop spans 15 amino acids. Trimming took 5 bases from V and 2 from J; bases not matched to a gene: 5. Per germline, CDR1 LGHNA and CDR2 YNFKEQ. In DNA, the CDR3 is TGTGCCAGCAGCTCCACTAGCGGGAGTCCCTACGAGCAGTACTTC. This gives the protein CASSSTSGSPYEQYF.

The chain couples TRBV20-1 to TRBJ2-5; 9 bases line up with TRBD2. J was trimmed by 5 bases and V by 0 bases; bases with no gene match: 7. There are 15 residues in the CDR3. CDR1 and CDR2 from the germline V gene are DFQATT and SNEGSKA (reference sequence). The DNA for the CDR3 is TGCAGTGCTAGAGACGGCGGGAGGGCCGAGGAGACCCAGTACTTC. Residues: CSARDGGRAEETQYF.

V usage is TRBV29-1 and J usage is TRBJ2-7; D possibly corresponds to TRBD1 (6 bases). Trimming took off 0 bases at V and 6 bases at J, with 9 bases between the two ends. Germline V lookup: CDR1 SQVTM, CDR2 ANQGSEA. The CDR3 contains 12 residues. For the CDR3, the DNA is TGCAGCGTTGAAGAAAGGGGGTCCGAGCAGTACTTC. Amino acids: CSVEERGSEQYF.

The table lists this clonotype with a few counts. The chain is built from TRBV5-1 and TRBJ2-7; 9 bases fit TRBD2. V was pared by 10 bases and J by 6 bases, with 11 bases of the junction left unmatched. Germline V gene lookup returns CDR1 SGHRS and CDR2 YFSETQ. This CDR3 spans 13 amino acids. The CDR3 DNA follows: TGCGCCTCAACCCTAGCGGGAAATCGCGAGCAGTACTTC. This translates into CASTLAGNREQYF.

V usage is TRBV7-2 and J usage is TRBJ2-3; TRBD2 matches 7 bases. Germline CDR1 reads SGHTA; CDR2 reads FQGNSA. The J segment lost 0 bases and the V segment lost 7 bases, leaving 10 bases of the junction unmatched. The CDR3 extends over 16 amino acids. CDR3 DNA: TGTGCCAGCACCCCACTACTAGCGCGTAGCACAGATACGCAGTATTTT. Translated: CASTPLLARSTDTQYF.

This clonotype has a handful of counts. The V call is TRBV11-2, the J call TRBJ1-1, with TRBD1 matching 7 bases. CDR1 is SGHAT, CDR2 FQNNGV, per germline. V trimming: 4 bases; J trimming: 1 base; junction bases outside the gene matches: 9. The CDR3 loop spans 16 amino acids. The CDR3 reads CASSSYRGPANTEAFF. For the CDR3, the DNA is TGTGCCAGCAGCTCGTACAGGGGCCCCGCGAACACTGAAGCTTTCTTT.

The chain joins TRBV5-1 to TRBJ2-1; TRBD2 matches 10 bases. V was pared by 4 bases and J by 1 base, with 5 bases of the junction left unmatched. The CDR3 has 16 amino acids. In germline, CDR1 is SGHRS, CDR2 YFSETQ. The CDR3 bases are TGCGCCAGCAGCCCGGGACTAGCGCTTTCCTACAATGAGCAGTTCTTC. This gives the protein CASSPGLALSYNEQFF.